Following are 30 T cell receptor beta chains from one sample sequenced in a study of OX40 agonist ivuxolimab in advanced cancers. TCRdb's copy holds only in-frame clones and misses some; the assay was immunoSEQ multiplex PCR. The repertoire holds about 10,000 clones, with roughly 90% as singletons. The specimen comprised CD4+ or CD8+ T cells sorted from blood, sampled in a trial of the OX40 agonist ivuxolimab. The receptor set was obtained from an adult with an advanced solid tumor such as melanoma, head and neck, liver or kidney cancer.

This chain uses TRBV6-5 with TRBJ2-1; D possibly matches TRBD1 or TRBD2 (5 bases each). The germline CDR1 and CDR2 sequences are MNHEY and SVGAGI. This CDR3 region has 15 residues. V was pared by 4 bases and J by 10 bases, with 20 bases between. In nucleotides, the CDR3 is TGTGCCAGCAGTTTCGGACATCGGCTTGAGGGGGAGCAGTTCTTC. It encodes CASSFGHRLEGEQFF.

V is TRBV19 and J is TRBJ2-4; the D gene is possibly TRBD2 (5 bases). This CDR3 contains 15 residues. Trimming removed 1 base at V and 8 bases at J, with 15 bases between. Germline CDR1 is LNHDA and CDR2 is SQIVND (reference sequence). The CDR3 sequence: CASSIVGSIGHIQYF. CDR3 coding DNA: TGTGCCAGTAGTATAGTTGGGAGCATCGGACACATTCAGTACTTC.

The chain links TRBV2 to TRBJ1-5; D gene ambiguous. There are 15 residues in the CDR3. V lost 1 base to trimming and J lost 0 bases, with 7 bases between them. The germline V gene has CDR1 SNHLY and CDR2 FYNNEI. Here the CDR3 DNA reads TGTGCCAGCAGTGAAGGGCTGAGTAGCAATCAGCCCCAGCATTTT. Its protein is CASSEGLSSNQPQHF.

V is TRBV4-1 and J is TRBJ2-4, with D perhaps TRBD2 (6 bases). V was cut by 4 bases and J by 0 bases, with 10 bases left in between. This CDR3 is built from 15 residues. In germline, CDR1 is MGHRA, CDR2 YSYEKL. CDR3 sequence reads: CASSPVGGAKNIQYF. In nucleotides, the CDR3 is TGCGCCAGCAGCCCAGTGGGGGGAGCCAAAAACATTCAGTACTTC.

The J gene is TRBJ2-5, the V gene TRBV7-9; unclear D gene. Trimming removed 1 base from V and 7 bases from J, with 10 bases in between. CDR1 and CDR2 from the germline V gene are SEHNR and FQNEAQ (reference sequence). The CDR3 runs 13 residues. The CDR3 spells CASSLEGIRTQYF. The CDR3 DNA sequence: TGTGCCAGCAGCTTAGAAGGGATCCGGACCCAGTACTTC.

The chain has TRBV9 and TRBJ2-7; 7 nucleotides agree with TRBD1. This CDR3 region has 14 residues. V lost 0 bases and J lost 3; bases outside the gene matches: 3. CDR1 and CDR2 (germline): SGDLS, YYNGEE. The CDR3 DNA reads TGTGCCAGCAGCGTAGAAGGGGGCGGCTACGAGCAGTACTTC. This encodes CASSVEGGGYEQYF. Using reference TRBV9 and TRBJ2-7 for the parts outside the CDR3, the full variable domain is DSGVTQTPKHLITATGQRVTLRCSPRSGDLSVYWYQQSLDQGLQFLIQYYNGEERAKGNILERFSAQQFPDLHSELNLSSLELGDSALYFCASSVEGGGYEQYFGPGTRLTVT.

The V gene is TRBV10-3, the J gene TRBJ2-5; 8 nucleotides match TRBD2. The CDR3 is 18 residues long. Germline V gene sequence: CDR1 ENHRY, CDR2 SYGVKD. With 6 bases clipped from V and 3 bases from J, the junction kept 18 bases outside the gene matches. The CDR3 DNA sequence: TGTGCCATCAGCGGGGGGGCCCTCGGGGAGGCGGTGGAAGAGACCCAGTACTTC. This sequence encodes CAISGGALGEAVEETQYF.

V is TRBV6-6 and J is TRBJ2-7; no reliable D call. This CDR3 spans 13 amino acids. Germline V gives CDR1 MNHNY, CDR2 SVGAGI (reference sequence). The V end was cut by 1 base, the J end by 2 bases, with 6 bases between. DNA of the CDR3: TGTGCCAGCAGTTACTTCAGGACCTACGAGCAGTACTTC. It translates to CASSYFRTYEQYF.

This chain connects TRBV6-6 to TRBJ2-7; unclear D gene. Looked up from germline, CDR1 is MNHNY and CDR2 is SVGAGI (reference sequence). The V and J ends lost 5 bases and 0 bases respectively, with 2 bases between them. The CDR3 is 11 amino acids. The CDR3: CASSVSYEQYF. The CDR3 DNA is TGTGCCAGCAGTGTCTCCTACGAGCAGTACTTC.

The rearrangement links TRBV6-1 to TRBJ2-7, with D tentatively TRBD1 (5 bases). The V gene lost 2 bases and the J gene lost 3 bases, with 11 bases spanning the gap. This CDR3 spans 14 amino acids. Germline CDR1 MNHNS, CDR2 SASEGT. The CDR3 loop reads CASSEIGAHYEQYF. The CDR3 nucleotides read TGTGCCAGCAGTGAAATTGGGGCTCACTACGAGCAGTACTTC.

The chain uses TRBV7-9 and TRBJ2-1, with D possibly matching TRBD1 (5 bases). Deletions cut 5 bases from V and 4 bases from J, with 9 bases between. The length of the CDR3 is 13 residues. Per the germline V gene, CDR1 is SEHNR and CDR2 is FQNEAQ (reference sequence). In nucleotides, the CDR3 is TGTGCCAGCAGCCCCGACAGTTACAATGAGCAGTTCTTC. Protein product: CASSPDSYNEQFF.

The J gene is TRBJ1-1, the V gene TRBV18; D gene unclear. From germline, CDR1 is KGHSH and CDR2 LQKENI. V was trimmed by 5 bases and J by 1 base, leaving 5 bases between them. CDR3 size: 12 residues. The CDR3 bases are TGTGCCAGCTCATTCCAGAACACTGAAGCTTTCTTT. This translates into CASSFQNTEAFF.

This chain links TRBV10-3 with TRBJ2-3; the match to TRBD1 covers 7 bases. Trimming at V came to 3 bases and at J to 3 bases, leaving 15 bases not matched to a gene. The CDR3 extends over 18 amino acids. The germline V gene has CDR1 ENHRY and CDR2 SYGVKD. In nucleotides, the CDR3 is TGTGCCATCAGTGAAATGGACACAGGGGTAACGATTACAGATACGCAGTATTTT. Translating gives CAISEMDTGVTITDTQYF.

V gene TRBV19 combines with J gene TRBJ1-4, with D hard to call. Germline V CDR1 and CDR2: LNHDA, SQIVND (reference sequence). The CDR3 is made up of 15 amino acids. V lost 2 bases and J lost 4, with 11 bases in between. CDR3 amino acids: CASSIPFSVNEKLFF. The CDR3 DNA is TGTGCCAGTAGTATACCATTTTCGGTTAATGAAAAACTGTTTTTT.

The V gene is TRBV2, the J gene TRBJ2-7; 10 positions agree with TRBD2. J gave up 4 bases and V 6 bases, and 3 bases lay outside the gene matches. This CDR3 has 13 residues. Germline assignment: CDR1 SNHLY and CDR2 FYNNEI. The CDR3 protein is CASRASGGYEQYF. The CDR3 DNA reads TGTGCCAGCAGGGCTAGCGGGGGTTACGAGCAGTACTTC.

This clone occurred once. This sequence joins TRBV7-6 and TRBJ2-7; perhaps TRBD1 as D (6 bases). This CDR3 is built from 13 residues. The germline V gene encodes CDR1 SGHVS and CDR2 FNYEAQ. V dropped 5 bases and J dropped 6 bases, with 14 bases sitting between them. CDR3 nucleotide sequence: TGTGCCAGCAGCCAAGCAGGGGTGAGCGAGCAGTACTTC. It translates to CASSQAGVSEQYF.

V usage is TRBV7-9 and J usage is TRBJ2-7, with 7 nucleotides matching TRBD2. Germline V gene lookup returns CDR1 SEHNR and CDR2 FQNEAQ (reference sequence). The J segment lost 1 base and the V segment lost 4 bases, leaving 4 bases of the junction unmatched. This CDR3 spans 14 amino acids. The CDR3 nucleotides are TGTGCCAGCAGCTCCGGACTAGATTCCTACGAGCAGTACTTC. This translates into CASSSGLDSYEQYF.

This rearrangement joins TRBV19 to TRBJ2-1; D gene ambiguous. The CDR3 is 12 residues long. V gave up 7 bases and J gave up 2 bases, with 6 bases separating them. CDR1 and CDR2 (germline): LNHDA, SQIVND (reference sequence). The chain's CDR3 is CASTNTYNEQFF. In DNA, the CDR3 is TGTGCCAGTACTAACACCTACAATGAGCAGTTCTTC.

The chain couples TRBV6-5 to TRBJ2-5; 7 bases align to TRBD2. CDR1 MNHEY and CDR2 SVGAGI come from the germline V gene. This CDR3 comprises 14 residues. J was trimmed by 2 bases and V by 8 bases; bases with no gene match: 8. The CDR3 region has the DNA TGTGCCAGCCGGGTCTGGCGGGGGCAAGAGACCCAGTACTTC. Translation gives CASRVWRGQETQYF.

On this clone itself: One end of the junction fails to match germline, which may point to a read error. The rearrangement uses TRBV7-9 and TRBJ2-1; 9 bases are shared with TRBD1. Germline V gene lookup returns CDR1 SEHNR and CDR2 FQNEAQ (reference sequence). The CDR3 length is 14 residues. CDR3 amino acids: CASSLSDRGVPSVF. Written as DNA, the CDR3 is TGTGCCAGCAGCTTGTCAGACAGGGGGGTCCCCTCGGTCTTC.

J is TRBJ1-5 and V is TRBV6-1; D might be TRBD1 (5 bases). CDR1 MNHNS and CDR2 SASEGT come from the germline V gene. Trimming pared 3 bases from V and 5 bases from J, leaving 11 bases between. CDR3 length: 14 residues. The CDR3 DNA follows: TGTGCCAGCAGTGAGATCGACAGAGATCAGCCCCAGCATTTT. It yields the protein CASSEIDRDQPQHF.

The CDR3 DNA follows: TGCGCCAGCAGTCAAACTAGCGGGGGGGTCCTCCTCACAGATACGCAGTATTTT. Its translation is CASSQTSGGVLLTDTQYF. The chain uses TRBV23-1 and TRBJ2-3, with 13 bases fitting TRBD2. TRBV23-1 is assigned to the ORF class and has an uncertain function. The V segment lost 2 bases and the J segment 2 bases; nucleotides outside the gene matches: 7. The CDR3 is 18 amino acids.

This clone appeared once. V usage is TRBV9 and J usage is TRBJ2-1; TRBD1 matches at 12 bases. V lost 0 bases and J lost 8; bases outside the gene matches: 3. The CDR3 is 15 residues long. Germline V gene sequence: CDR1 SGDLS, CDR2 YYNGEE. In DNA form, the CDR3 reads TGTGCCAGCAGCGTAGAGGGACAGGGGGCTGATGAGCAGTTCTTC. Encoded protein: CASSVEGQGADEQFF.

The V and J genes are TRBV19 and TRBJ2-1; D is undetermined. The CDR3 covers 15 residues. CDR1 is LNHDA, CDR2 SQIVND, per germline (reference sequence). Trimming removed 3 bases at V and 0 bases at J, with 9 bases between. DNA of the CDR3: TGTGCCAGTAGTATCCCAATGAGCTCCTACAATGAGCAGTTCTTC. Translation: CASSIPMSSYNEQFF. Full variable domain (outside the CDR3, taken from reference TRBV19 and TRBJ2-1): DGGITQSPKYLFRKEGQNVTLSCEQNLNHDAMYWYRQDPGQGLRLIYYSQIVNDFQKGDIAEGYSVSREKKESFPLTVTSAQKNPTAFYLCASSIPMSSYNEQFFGPGTRLTVL.

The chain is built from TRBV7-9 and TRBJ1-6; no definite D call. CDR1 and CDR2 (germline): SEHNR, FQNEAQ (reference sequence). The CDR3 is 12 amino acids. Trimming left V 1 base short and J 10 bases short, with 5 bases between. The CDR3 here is CASSLEWSPLHF. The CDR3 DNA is TGTGCCAGCAGCTTAGAGTGGTCACCCCTCCACTTT.

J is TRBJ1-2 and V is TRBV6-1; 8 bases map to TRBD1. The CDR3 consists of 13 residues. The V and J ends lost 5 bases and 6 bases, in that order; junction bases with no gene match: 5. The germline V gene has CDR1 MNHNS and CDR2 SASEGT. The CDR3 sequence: CASSTTGGNGYTF. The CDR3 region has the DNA TGTGCCAGCAGTACTACAGGGGGGAATGGCTACACCTTC.

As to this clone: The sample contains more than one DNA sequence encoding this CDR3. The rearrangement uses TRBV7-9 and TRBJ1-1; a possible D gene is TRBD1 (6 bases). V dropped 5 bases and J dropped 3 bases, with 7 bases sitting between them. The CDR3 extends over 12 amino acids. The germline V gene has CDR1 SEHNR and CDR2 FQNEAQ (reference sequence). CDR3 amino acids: CASSPGDTEAFF. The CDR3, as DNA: TGTGCCAGCAGCCCAGGGGACACTGAAGCTTTCTTT.

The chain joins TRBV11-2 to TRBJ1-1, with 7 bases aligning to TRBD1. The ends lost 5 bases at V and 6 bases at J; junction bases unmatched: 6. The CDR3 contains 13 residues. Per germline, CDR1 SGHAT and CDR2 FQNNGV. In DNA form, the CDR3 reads TGTGCCAGCAGCGCCACAGGGGAGCCTGAAGCTTTCTTT. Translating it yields CASSATGEPEAFF. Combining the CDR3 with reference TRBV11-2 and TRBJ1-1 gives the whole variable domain EAGVAQSPRYKIIEKRQSVAFWCNPISGHATLYWYQQILGQGPKLLIQFQNNGVVDDSQLPKDRFSAERLKGVDSTLKIQPAKLEDSAVYLCASSATGEPEAFFGQGTRLTVV.

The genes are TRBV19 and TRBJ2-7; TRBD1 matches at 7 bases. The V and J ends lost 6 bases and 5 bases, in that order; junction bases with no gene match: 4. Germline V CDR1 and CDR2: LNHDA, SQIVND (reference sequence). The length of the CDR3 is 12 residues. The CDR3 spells CASSQQGNEQYF. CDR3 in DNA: TGTGCCAGTAGCCAACAGGGGAACGAGCAGTACTTC.

CDR3: CSGGETGEYSGYTF. The CDR3 DNA sequence: TGCAGCGGGGGGGAAACAGGGGAATATAGCGGCTACACCTTC. J is TRBJ1-2 and V is TRBV29-1; 7 nucleotides agree with TRBD1. The junction had 16 bases not matched to a gene; V was cut back by 7 bases and J by 8 bases. The CDR3 extends over 14 amino acids. Per the germline V gene, CDR1 is SQVTM and CDR2 is ANQGSEA.